These 15 T cell receptor beta chains were all obtained from the same sample, sequenced in a study of blood T cell repertoires in COVID-19 (dated by TCRdb to 2018 to 2021). Library preparation was by the immunoSEQ multiplex PCR assay. As stored in TCRdb, this immuneACCESS dataset retains in-frame rearrangements with V and J assigned. A fraction of the clones does not appear; measured against another copy, unresolved V genes explain less than half of the discrepancy, and the remainder lacks a known reason. This sample gives 200,000 to 300,000 clones in total; under 90% of them show up just once. The ten largest clonotypes hold around 4% of the sample. Source material: peripheral blood. These receptor sequences come from a man in his sixties with acute or convalescent COVID-19.

V and J are TRBV5-1 and TRBJ1-2; 7 nucleotides match TRBD1. J lost 4 bases, V lost 0 bases, and 3 bases had no gene match. The CDR3 totals 14 residues. Germline values: CDR1 SGHRS, CDR2 YFSETQ. The CDR3 bases are TGCGCCAGCAGCTTGGAAGCAGGGGGCTATGGCTACACCTTC. Its protein is CASSLEAGGYGYTF.

The V gene is TRBV27, the J gene TRBJ2-7; 9 bases align to TRBD1. With V trimmed by 5 bases and J by 4 bases, 9 bases remained unmatched. The germline CDR1 and CDR2 sequences are MNHEY and SMNVEV (reference sequence). There are 15 residues in the CDR3. In DNA form, the CDR3 reads TGTGCCAGCAGTCTTCTCGGGACAGGGCCATACGAGCAGTACTTC. Translating gives CASSLLGTGPYEQYF.

This clone has a single count. This chain uses TRBV9 with TRBJ1-2; tentative D call: TRBD1 (5 bases). In germline, CDR1 is SGDLS, CDR2 YYNGEE. This CDR3 has 13 residues. V lost 2 bases and J lost 13, with 18 bases in between. This CDR3 reads CASSVGQGGVLTF. The CDR3 coding sequence is TGTGCCAGCAGCGTTGGGCAGGGTGGGGTTCTCACCTTC.

The chain links TRBV27 to TRBJ2-1; unclear D gene. V lost 1 base and J lost 5, with 12 bases in between. The CDR3 loop spans 15 amino acids. Per the germline V gene, CDR1 is MNHEY and CDR2 is SMNVEV (reference sequence). The CDR3 region has the DNA TGTGCCAGCAGTTTATGGTACTCCCAACACAATGAGCAGTTCTTC. It encodes CASSLWYSQHNEQFF.

The chain has TRBV7-8 and TRBJ1-2; TRBD1 matches at 10 bases. Germline assignment: CDR1 SGHVS and CDR2 FQNEAQ. With V trimmed by 0 bases and J by 4 bases, 5 bases remained unmatched. CDR3 size: 16 residues. CDR3 bases: TGTGCCAGCAGCTTAGCCGACAGGGGGCTGGTCTATGGCTACACCTTC. This codes for CASSLADRGLVYGYTF. Variable domain in full (rest from reference TRBV7-8 and TRBJ1-2): GAGVSQSPRYKVAKRGQDVALRCDPISGHVSLFWYQQALGQGPEFLTYFQNEAQLDKSGLPSDRFFAERPEGSVSTLKIQRTQQEDSAVYLCASSLADRGLVYGYTFGSGTRLTVV.

Written as DNA, the CDR3 is TGTGCCAGCAGCACACGCCGGGACAGGGTACTCTCTGGGGCCAACGTCCTGACTTTC. Encoded protein: CASSTRRDRVLSGANVLTF. This chain joins TRBV4-2 and TRBJ2-6; 9 bases match TRBD1. J lost 0 bases, V lost 5 bases, and 11 bases had no gene match. The CDR3 is made up of 19 amino acids. From germline, CDR1 is LGHNA and CDR2 YNFKEQ.

The gene calls are TRBV10-3 and TRBJ1-4, with 7 positions matching TRBD1. This CDR3 has 14 amino acids. Germline CDR1 reads ENHRY; CDR2 reads SYGVKD. V lost 10 bases, J lost 0 bases, and 5 bases stayed unmatched. CDR3 sequence (DNA): TGTGCCACTAATACAGGGGCAACTAATGAAAAACTGTTTTTT. It yields the protein CATNTGATNEKLFF.

The chain carries TRBV3-1 (or the pseudogene TRBV3-2) and TRBJ2-7; no clear D gene. CDR3 length: 16 residues. CDR1 LGHDT and CDR2 YNNKEL come from the germline V gene (reference sequence). V lost 2 bases and J 4 bases, leaving 18 bases between the germline ends. DNA of the CDR3: TGTGCCAGCAGCCAACTTACCGTGCACAGTCGATACGAGCAGTACTTC. It codes for CASSQLTVHSRYEQYF.

The V gene is TRBV18, the J gene TRBJ2-7, with D perhaps matching TRBD1 (6 bases). The germline CDR1 and CDR2 sequences are KGHSH and LQKENI. The V end lost 6 bases, the J end lost 7 bases, and 13 bases lay between the germline ends. The CDR3 length is 12 residues. CDR3 in amino acids: CASSLGGSEQYF. For the CDR3, the DNA is TGTGCCAGCTCCCTTGGGGGCAGTGAGCAGTACTTC.

This chain links TRBV10-3 with TRBJ1-3, with D uncertain. The CDR3 sequence is 12 residues long. Germline loops: CDR1 ENHRY, CDR2 SYGVKD. V was trimmed by 7 bases and J by 3 bases, leaving 7 bases between them. CDR3 coding DNA: TGTGCCATCAACAGTTATGGAAACACCATATATTTT. It codes for CAINSYGNTIYF.

This chain uses TRBV5-1 with TRBJ2-2; 9 bases are a match to TRBD1. V dropped 4 bases and J dropped 0; count of bases not matched to a gene: 4. The CDR3 is made up of 16 amino acids. Germline V gene data show CDR1 as SGHRS and CDR2 as YFSETQ. The CDR3 DNA sequence: TGCGCCAGCAGCCCGGGGACAGGGTCGAACACCGGGGAGCTGTTTTTT. This sequence encodes CASSPGTGSNTGELFF.

The sample holds one count of this clone. One end of the junction is discordant with germline, which a read error may explain. The CDR3 spells CASSFLTGQEAQYF. CDR3 bases: TGCGCCAGCAGCTTTTTGACAGGCCAAGAGGCCCAGTACTTC. This chain joins TRBV5-1 and TRBJ2-5, with D possibly matching TRBD1 (6 bases). Germline CDR1 reads SGHRS; CDR2 reads YFSETQ. This CDR3 spans 14 amino acids.

CDR3 loop: CASSPPGRGNEKLFF. For the CDR3, the DNA is TGTGCCAGTAGTCCTCCCGGCAGGGGTAATGAAAAACTGTTTTTT. V usage is TRBV19 and J usage is TRBJ1-4; possible D gene TRBD1, 6 bases. CDR1 is LNHDA and CDR2 is SQIVND in the germline V gene (reference sequence). The CDR3 is 15 residues long. Deletions cut 5 bases from V and 4 bases from J, with 14 bases between.

The chain has TRBV6-2 or TRBV6-3 and TRBJ2-3; TRBD2 matches 8 bases. The junction had 9 bases not matched to a gene; V was cut back by 2 bases and J by 8 bases. CDR1 MNHEY and CDR2 SVGEGT come from the germline V gene. The CDR3 loop spans 15 amino acids. For the CDR3, the DNA is TGTGCCAGCAGTTACGAGTACCGGGAGGGCCGTACGCAGTATTTT. This encodes CASSYEYREGRTQYF.

This clone was observed a single time. The chain has TRBV19 and TRBJ2-7, with TRBD1 matching over 10 bases. Germline V gene lookup returns CDR1 LNHDA and CDR2 SQIVND (reference sequence). V lost 6 bases to trimming and J lost 3 bases; unmatched junction nucleotides: 5. CDR3 size: 14 residues. CDR3 bases: TGTGCCAGTAGCGGGACAGGGGTATTCTACGAGCAGTACTTC. It specifies CASSGTGVFYEQYF. Together with reference TRBV19 and TRBJ2-7, the CDR3 gives the full variable domain: DGGITQSPKYLFRKEGQNVTLSCEQNLNHDAMYWYRQDPGQGLRLIYYSQIVNDFQKGDIAEGYSVSREKKESFPLTVTSAQKNPTAFYLCASSGTGVFYEQYFGPGTRLTVT.